This TCR beta chain was observed in a study of blood T cell repertoires in COVID-19. This clone was seen only a few times. The CDR3 length is 14 residues. V shed 3 bases, J shed 0 bases, and the junction held 1 base outside the gene matches. Per the germline V gene, CDR1 is SEHNR and CDR2 is FQNEAQ (reference sequence). Methods used by the authors: How many nucleated cells were present was estimated from reference gene primer amplification. TCRdb's table, derived via immunoSEQ multiplex PCR, lists solely in-frame clones and lacks some. V, J and clone size are taken as reported in that table, and D and trimming were inferred from the DNA itself. The repertoire holds approximately 150,000 clones, with approximately 87% as singletons.

The specimen sequenced was peripheral blood. The chain employs TRBV7-9 and TRBJ1-1, with 7 bases identical to TRBD1. This TCR came from a woman aged 70 to 79 with acute or convalescent COVID-19. The CDR3: CASSLGTVNTEAFF. In DNA form, the CDR3 reads TGTGCCAGCAGCTTGGGGACAGTGAACACTGAAGCTTTCTTT.